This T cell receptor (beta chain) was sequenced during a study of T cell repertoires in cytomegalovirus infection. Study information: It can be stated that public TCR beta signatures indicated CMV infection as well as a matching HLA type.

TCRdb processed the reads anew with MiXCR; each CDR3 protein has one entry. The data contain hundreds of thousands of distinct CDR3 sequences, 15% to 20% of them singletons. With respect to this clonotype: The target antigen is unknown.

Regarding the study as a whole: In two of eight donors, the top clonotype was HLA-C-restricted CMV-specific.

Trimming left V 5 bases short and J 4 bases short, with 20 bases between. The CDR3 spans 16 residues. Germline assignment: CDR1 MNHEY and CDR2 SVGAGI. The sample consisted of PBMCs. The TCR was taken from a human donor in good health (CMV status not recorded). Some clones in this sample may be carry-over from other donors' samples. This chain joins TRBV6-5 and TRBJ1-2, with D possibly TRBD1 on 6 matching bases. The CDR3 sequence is CASSQHMTGASYGYTF. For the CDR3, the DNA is TGTGCCAGCAGTCAACACATGACAGGAGCAAGCTATGGCTACACCTTC.